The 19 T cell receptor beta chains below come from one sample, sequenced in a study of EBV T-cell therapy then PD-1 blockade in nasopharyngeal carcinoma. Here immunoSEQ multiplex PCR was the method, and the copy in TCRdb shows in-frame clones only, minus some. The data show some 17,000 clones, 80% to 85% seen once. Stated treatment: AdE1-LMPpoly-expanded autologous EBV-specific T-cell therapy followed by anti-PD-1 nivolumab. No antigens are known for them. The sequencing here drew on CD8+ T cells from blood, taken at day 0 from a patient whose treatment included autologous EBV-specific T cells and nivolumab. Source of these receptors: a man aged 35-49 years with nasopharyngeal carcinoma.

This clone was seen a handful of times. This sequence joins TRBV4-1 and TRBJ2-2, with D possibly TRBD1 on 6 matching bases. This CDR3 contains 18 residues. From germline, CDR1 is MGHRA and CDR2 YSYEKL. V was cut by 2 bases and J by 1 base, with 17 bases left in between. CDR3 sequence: CASSQSFRRGQNTGELFF. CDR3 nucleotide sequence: TGCGCCAGCAGCCAAAGTTTTAGAAGGGGACAGAACACCGGGGAGCTGTTTTTT.

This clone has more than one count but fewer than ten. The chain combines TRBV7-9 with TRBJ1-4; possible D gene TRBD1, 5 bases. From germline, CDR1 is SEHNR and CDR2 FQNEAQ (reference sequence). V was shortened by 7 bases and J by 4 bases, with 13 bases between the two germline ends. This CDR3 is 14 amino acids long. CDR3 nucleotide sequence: TGTGCCAGCATCCAGATAGGGGTTAATGAAAAACTGTTTTTT. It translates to CASIQIGVNEKLFF.

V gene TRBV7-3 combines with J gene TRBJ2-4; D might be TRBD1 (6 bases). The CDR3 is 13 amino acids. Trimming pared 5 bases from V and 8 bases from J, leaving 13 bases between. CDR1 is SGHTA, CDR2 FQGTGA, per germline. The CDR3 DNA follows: TGTGCCAGCAGCCCCGAGGGGGAAGACATTCAGTACTTC. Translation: CASSPEGEDIQYF.

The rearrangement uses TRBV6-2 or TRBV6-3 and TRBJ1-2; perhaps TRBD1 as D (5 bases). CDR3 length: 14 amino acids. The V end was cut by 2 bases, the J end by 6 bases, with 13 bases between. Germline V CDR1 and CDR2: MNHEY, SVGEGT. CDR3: CASSYISGEDGYTF. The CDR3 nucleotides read TGTGCCAGCAGTTACATCTCGGGGGAGGATGGCTACACCTTC.

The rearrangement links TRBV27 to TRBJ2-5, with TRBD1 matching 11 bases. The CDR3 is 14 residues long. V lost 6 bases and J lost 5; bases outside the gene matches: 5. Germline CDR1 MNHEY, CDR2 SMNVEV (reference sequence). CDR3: CASSQDRGLETQYF. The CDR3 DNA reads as TGTGCCAGCAGCCAGGACAGGGGGCTTGAGACCCAGTACTTC.

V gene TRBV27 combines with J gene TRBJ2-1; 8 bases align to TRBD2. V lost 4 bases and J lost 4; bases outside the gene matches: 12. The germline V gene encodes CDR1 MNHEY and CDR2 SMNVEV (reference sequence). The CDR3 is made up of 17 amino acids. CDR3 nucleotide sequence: TGTGCCAGCAGTTCCCTCGCAGCGGGGGTTCAATACAATGAGCAGTTCTTC. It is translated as CASSSLAAGVQYNEQFF.

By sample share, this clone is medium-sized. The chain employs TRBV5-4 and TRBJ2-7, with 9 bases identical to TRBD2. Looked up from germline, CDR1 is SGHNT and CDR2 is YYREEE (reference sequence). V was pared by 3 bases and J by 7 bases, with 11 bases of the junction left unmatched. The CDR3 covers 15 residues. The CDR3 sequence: CASSSGEAGGWEQYF. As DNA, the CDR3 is TGTGCCAGCAGCTCGGGGGAAGCGGGGGGATGGGAGCAGTACTTC.

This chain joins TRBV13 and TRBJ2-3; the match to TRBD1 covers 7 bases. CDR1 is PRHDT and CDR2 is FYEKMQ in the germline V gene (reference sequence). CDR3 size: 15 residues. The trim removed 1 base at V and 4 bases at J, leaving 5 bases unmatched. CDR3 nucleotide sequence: TGTGCCAGCAGCTTAGAAGGGGGCGCGGCAGATACGCAGTATTTT. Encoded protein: CASSLEGGAADTQYF. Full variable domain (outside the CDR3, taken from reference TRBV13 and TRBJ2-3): AAGVIQSPRHLIKEKRETATLKCYPIPRHDTVYWYQQGPGQDPQFLISFYEKMQSDKGSIPDRFSAQQFSDYHSELNMSSLELGDSALYFCASSLEGGAADTQYFGPGTRLTVL.

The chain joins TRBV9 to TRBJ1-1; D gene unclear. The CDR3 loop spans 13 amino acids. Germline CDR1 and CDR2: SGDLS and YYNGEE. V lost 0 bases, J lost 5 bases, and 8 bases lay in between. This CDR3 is CASSVVSATEAFF. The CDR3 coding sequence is TGTGCCAGCAGCGTAGTATCCGCGACTGAAGCTTTCTTT.

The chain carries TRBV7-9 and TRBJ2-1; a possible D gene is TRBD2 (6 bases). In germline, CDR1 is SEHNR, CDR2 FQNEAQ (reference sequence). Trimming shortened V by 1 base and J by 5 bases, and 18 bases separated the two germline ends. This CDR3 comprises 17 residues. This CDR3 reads CASSLVIGGAEHNEQFF. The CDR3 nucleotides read TGTGCCAGCAGCTTAGTGATCGGCGGGGCCGAACACAATGAGCAGTTCTTC.

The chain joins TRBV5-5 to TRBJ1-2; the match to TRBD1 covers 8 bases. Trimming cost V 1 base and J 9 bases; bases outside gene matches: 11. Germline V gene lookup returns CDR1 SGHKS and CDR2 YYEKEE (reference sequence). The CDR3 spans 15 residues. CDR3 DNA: TGTGCCAGCAGCTTGAGTCAGGGGGCCGATAATAGCTACACCTTC. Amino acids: CASSLSQGADNSYTF.

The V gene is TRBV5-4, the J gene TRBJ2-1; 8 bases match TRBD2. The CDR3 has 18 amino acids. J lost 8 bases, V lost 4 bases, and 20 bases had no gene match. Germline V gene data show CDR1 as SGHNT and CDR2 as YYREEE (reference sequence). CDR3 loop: CASSPPGKSGGPSDEQFF. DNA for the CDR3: TGTGCCAGCAGCCCCCCCGGAAAAAGCGGGGGCCCGTCGGATGAGCAGTTCTTC.

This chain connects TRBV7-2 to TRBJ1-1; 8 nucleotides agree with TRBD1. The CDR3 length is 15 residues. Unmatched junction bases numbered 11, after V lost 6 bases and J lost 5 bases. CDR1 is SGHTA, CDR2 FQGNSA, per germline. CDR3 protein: CASSPRRTGRTEAFF. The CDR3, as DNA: TGTGCCAGCAGTCCTAGACGGACAGGGAGGACTGAAGCTTTCTTT.

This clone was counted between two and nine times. DNA for the CDR3: TGTGCCAGCAGCTCGCCGGAGACAGGGTGGCGTAACGAGCAGTACTTC. Its protein is CASSSPETGWRNEQYF. This sequence joins TRBV7-8 and TRBJ2-7; the match to TRBD1 covers 7 bases. CDR1 SGHVS and CDR2 FQNEAQ come from the germline V gene. The trim removed 4 bases at V and 5 bases at J, leaving 14 bases unmatched. The CDR3 has 16 residues.

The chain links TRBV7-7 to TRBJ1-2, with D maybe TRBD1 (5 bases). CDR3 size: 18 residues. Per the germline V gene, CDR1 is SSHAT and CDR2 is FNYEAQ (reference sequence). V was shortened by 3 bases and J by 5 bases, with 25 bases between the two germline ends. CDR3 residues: CASSLSLTKRTTFYGYTF. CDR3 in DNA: TGTGCCAGCAGCTTGTCCTTGACAAAAAGGACAACCTTTTATGGCTACACCTTC.

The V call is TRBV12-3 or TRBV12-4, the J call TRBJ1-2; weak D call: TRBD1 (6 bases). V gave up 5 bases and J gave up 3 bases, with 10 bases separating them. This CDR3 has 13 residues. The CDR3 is CASSRNRDYGYTF. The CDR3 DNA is TGTGCCAGCAGTCGTAACAGGGACTATGGCTACACCTTC.

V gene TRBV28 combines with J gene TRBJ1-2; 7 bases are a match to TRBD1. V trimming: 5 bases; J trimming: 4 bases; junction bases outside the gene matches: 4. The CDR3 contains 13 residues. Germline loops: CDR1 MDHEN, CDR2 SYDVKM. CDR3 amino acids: CASSHTGVYGYTF. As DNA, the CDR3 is TGTGCCAGCAGTCACACAGGGGTCTATGGCTACACCTTC.

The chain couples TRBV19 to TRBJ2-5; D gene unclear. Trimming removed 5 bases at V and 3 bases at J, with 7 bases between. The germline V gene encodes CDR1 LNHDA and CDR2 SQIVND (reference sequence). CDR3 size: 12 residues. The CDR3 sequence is CASSGWEETQYF. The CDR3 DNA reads TGTGCCAGTAGTGGCTGGGAAGAGACCCAGTACTTC.

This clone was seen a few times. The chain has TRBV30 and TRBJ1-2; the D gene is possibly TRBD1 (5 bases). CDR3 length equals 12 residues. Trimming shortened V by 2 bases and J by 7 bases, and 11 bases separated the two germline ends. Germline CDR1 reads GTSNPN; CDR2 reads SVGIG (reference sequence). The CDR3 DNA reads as TGTGCCTGGAGTCTGGACACTGGTGGCTACACCTTC. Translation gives CAWSLDTGGYTF. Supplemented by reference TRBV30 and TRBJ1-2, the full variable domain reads SQTIHQWPATLVQPVGSPLSLECTVEGTSNPNLYWYRQAAGRGLQLLFYSVGIGQISSEVPQNLSASRPQDRQFILSSKKLLLSDSGFYLCAWSLDTGGYTFGSGTRLTVV.